This T cell receptor beta chain was identified in a study of blood T cell repertoires in COVID-19. At the level of the study: PBMCs, B-cell-depleted T cells, or T cells were the source of the cDNA or gDNA that made up the material.

The authors' processing: Nucleated cell counts were estimated from reference gene primer amplification. Sequenced by immunoSEQ multiplex PCR; TCRdb stores in-frame clones only, minus some. V, J and clone size reflect that table, while D and trimming were determined from the DNA. The data contain some 200,000 clones, roughly 85% of them seen just once; the ten biggest clones take up approximately 8.9%. This clone was detected only a few times. CDR3 length: 16 residues. Germline V CDR1 and CDR2: MNHEY, SMNVEV (reference sequence). V was pared by 8 bases and J by 0 bases, with 17 bases between. The clonotype originates from a woman aged 60-70 years with acute or convalescent COVID-19. The chain joins TRBV27 to TRBJ2-1, with a weak D call TRBD2 (6 bases). Input material: peripheral blood. As DNA, the CDR3 is TGTGCCAGCTTGGGGGGAGCCTGGAGCTCCTACAATGAGCAGTTCTTC. Its protein is CASLGGAWSSYNEQFF.